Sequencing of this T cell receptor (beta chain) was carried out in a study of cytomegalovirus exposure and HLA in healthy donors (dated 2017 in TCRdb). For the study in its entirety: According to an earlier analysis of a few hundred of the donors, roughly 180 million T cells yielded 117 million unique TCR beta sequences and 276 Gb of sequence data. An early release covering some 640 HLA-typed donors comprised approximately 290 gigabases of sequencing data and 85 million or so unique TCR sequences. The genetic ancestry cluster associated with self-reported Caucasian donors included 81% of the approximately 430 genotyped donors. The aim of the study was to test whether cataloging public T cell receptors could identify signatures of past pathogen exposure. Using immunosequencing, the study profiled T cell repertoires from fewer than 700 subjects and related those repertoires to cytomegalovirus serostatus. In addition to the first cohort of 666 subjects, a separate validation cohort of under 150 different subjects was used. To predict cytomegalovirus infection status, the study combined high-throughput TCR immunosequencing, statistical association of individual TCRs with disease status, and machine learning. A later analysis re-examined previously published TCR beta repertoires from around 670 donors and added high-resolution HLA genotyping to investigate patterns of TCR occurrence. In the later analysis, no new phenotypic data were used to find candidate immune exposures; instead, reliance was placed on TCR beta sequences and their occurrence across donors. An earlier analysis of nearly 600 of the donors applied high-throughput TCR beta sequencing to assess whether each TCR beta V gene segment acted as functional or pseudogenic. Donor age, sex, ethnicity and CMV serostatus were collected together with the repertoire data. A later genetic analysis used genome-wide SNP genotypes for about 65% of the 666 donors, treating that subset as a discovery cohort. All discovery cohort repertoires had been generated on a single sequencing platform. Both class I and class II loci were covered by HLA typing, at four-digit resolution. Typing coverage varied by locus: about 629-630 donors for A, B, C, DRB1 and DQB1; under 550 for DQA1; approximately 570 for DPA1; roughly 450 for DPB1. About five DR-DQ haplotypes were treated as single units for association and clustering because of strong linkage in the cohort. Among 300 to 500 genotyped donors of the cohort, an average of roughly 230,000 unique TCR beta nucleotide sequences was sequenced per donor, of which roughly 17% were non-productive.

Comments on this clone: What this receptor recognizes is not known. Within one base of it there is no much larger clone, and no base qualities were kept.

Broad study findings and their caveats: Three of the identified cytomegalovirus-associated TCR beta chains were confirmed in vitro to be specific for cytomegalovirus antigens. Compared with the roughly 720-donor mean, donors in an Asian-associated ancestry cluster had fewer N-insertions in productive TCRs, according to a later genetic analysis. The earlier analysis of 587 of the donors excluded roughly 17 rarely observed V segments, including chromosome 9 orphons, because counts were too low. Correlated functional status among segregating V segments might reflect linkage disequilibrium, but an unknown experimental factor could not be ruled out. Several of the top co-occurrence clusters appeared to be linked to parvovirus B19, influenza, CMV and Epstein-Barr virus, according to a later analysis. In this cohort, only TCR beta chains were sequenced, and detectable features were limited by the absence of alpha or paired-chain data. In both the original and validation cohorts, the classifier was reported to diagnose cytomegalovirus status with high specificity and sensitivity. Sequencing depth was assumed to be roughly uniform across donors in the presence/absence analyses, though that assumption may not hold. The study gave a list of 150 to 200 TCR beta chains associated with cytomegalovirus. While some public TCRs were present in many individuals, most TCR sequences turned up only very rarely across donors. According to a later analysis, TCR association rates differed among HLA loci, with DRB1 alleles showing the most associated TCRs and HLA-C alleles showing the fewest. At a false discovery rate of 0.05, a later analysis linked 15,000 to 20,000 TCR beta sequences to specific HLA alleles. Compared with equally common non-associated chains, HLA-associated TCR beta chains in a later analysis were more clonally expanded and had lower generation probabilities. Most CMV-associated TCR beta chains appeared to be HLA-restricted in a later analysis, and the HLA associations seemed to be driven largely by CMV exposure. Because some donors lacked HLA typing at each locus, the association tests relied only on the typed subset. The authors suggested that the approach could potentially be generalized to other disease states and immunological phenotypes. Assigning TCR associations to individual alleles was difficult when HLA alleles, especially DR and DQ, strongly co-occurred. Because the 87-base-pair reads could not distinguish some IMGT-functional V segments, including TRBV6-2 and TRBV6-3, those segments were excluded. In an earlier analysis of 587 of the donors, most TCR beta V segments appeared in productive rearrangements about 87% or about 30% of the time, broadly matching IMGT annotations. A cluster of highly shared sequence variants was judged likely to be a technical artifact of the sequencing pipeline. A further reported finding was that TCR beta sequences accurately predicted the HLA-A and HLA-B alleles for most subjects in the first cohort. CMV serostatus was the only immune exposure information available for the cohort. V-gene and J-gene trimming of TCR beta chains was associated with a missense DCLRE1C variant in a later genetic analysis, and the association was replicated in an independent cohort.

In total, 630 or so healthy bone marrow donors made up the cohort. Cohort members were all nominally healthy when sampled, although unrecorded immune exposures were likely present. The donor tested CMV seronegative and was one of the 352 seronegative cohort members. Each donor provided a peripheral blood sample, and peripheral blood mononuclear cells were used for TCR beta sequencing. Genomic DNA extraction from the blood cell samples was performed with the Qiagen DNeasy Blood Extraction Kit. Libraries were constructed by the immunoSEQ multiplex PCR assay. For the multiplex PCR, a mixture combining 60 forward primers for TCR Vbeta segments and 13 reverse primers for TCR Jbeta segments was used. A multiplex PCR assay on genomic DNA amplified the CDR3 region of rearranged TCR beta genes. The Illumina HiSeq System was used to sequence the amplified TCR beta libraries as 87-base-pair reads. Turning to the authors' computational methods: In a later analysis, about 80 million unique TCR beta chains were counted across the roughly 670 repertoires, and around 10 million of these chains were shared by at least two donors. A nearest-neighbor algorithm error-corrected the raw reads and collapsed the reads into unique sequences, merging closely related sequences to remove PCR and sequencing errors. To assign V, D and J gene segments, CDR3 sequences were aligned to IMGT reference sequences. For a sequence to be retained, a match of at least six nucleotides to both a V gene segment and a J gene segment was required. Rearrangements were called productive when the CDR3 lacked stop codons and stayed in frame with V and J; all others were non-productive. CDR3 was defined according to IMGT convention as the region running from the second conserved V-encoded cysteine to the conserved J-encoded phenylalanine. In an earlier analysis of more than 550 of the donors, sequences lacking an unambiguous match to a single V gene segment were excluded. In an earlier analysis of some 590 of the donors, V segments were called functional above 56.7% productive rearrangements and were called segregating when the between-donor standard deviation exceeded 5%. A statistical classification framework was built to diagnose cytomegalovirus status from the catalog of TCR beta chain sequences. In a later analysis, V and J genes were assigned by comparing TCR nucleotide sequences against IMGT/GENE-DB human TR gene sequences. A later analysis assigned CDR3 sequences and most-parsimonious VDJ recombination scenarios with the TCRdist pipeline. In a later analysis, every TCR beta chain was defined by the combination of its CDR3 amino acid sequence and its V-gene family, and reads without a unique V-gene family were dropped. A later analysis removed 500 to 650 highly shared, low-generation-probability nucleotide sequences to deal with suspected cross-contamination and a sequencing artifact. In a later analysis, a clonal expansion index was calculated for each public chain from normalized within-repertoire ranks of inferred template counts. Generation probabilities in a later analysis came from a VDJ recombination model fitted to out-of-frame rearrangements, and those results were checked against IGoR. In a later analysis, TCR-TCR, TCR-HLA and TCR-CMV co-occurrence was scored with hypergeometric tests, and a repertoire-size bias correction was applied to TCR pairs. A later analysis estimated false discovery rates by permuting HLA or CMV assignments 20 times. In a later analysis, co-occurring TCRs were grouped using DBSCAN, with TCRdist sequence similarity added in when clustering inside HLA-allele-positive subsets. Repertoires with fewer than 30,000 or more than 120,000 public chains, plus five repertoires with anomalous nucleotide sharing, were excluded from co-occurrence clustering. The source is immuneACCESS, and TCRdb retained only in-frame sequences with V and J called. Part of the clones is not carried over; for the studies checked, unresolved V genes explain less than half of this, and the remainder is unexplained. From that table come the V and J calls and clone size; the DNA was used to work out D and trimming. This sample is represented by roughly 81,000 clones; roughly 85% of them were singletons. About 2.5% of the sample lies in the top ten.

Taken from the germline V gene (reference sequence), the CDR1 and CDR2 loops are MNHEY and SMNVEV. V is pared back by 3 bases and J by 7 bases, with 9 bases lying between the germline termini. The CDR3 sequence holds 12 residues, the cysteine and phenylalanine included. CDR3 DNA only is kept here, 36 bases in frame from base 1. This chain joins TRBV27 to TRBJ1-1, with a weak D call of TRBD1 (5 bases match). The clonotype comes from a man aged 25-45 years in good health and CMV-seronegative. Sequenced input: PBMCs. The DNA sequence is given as TGTGCCAGCAGTTTGGGAACAGGTGAAGCTTTCTTT. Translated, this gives CASSLGTGEAFF.